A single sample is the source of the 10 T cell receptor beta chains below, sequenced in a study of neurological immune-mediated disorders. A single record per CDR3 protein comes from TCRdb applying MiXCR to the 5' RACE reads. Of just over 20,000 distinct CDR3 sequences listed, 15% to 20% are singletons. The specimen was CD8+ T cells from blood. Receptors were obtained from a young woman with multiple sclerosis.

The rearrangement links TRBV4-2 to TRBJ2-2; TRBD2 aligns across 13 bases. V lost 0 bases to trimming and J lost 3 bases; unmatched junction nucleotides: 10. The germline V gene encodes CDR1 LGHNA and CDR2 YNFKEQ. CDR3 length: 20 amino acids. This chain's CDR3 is CASSQDQTSGGAWDTGELFF. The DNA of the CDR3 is TGTGCCAGCAGCCAAGATCAAACTAGCGGGGGGGCCTGGGACACCGGGGAGCTGTTTTTT.

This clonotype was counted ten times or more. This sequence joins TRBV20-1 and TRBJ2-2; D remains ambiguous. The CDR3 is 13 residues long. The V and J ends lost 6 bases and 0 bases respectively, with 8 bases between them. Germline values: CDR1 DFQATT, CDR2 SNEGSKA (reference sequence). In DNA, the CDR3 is TGCAGTGCCCTGCCCCCGAACACCGGGGAGCTGTTTTTT. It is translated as CSALPPNTGELFF.

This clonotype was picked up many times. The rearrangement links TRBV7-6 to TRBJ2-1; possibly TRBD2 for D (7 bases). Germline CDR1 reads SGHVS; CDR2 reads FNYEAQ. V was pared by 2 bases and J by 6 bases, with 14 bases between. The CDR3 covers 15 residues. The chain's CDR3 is CASSLWEGDFNEQFF. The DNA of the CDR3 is TGTGCCAGCAGCTTATGGGAGGGGGATTTCAATGAGCAGTTCTTC.

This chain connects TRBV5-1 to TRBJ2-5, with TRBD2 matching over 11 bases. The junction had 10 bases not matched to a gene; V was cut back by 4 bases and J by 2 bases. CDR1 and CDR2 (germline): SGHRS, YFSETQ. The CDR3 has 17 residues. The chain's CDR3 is CASSPGRTSGLQETQYF. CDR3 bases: TGCGCCAGCAGCCCAGGAAGGACTAGCGGGCTTCAAGAGACCCAGTACTTC.

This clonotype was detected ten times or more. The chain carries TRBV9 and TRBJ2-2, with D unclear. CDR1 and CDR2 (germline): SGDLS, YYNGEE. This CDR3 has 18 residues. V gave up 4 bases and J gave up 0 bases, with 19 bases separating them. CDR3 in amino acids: CASSPHNRVGTNTGELFF. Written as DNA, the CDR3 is TGTGCCAGCAGCCCACACAATCGAGTGGGGACGAACACCGGGGAGCTGTTTTTT.

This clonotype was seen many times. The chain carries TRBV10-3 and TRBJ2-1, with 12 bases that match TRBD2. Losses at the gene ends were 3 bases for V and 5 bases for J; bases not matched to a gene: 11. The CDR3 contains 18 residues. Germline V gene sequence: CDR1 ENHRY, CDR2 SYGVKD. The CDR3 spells CAISDSVLAGGSDNEQFF. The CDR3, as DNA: TGTGCCATCAGTGACTCGGTGCTAGCGGGAGGGTCGGACAATGAGCAGTTCTTC.

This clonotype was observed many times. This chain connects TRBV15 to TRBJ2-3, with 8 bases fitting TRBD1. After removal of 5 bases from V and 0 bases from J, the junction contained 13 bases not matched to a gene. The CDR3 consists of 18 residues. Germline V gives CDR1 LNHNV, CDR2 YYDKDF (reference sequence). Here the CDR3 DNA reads TGTGCCACCAGCTCCCCCTACACCGGGACAGGAAGCACAGATACGCAGTATTTT. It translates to CATSSPYTGTGSTDTQYF.

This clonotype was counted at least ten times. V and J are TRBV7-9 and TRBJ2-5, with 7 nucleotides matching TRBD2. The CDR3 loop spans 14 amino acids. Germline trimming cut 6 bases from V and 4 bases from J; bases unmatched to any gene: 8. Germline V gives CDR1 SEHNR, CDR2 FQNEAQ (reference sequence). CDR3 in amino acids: CASRLDGGGETQYF. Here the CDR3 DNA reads TGTGCCAGCAGACTCGATGGGGGGGGAGAGACCCAGTACTTC.

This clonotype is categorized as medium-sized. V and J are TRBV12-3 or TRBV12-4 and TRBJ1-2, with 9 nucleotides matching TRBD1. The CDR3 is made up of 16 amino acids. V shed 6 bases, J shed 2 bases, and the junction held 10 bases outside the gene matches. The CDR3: CASSSKQGAPNYGYTF. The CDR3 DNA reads TGTGCCAGCAGCTCTAAACAGGGGGCGCCAAACTATGGCTACACCTTC.

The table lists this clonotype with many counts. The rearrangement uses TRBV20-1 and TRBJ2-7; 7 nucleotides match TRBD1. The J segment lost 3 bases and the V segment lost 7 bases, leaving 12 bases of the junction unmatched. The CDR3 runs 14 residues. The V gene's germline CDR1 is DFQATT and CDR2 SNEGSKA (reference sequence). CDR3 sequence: CSGKGAQNIYEQYF. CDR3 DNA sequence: TGCAGTGGCAAGGGGGCCCAGAACATCTACGAGCAGTACTTC.